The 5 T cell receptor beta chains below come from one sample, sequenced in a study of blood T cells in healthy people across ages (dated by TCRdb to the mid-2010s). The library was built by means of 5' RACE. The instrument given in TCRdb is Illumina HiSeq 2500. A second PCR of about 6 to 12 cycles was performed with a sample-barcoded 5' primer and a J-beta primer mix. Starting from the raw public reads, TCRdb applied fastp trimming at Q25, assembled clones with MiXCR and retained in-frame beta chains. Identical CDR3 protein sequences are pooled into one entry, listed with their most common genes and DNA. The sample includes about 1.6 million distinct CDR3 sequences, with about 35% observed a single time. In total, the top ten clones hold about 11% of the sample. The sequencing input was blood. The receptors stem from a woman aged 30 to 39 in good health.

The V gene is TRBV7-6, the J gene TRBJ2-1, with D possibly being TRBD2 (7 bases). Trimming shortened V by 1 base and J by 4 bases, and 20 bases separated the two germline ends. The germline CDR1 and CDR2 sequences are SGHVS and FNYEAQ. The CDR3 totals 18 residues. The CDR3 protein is CASSLERVGAGHYNEQFF. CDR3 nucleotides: TGTGCCAGCAGCTTAGAGCGGGTGGGAGCGGGACATTACAATGAGCAGTTCTTC.

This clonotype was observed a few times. CDR3 residues: CSARDSPGGPQHF. The DNA for the CDR3 is TGCAGTGCTAGAGACTCCCCCGGGGGTCCCCAGCATTTT. The genes are TRBV20-1 and TRBJ1-5, with D possibly matching TRBD1 (5 bases). The CDR3 is 13 residues long. The germline V gene has CDR1 DFQATT and CDR2 SNEGSKA (reference sequence). V dropped 0 bases and J dropped 10 bases, with 13 bases sitting between them.

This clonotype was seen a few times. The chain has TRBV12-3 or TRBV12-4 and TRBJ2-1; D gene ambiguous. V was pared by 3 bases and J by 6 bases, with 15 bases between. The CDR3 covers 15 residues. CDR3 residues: CASSFPSHGTNEQFF. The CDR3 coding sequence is TGTGCCAGCAGTTTCCCCTCCCACGGTACCAATGAGCAGTTCTTC.

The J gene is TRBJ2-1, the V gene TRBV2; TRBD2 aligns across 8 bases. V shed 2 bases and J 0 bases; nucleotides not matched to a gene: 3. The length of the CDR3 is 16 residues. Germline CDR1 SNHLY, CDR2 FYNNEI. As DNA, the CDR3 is TGTGCCAGCAGTGAAAAAGCGGGGGTCTCCTACAATGAGCAGTTCTTC. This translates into CASSEKAGVSYNEQFF.

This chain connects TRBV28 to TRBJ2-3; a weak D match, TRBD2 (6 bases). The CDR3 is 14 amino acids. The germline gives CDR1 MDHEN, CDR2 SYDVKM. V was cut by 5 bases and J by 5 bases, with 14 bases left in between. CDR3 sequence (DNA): TGTGCCAGCAGTCCTTCGGGGGAGGAAGATACGCAGTATTTT. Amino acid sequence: CASSPSGEEDTQYF.